This T cell receptor beta chain was sequenced during a study of T cells in Graves' hyperthyroidism and ophthalmopathy. For the study at large: At the time of initial diagnosis and before any treatment, peripheral blood was collected. General observations from the study: Among thyroid clonotypes expanded above 0.001, most also appeared in blood. A model of 13 V-J pairs discriminated ophthalmopathy from stable hyperthyroidism.

Regarding this clonotype: Its antigen is not known.

Deletions cut 6 bases from V and 0 bases from J, with 15 bases between. Germline V gene data show CDR1 as SEHNR and CDR2 as FQNEAQ (reference sequence). The CDR3 loop spans 16 amino acids. Amplified TCR beta CDR3 regions came from RNA transcripts. The HTBI primer set served for first-round RT-PCR of the TCR CDR3. One entry per CDR3 protein, called by TCRdb with MiXCR from the multiplex PCR reads. The table has around 350,000 distinct CDR3 sequences, roughly 15% seen once. This receptor was obtained from a woman under 40 with Graves' ophthalmopathy. The rearrangement joins TRBV7-9 to TRBJ1-3, with D possibly being TRBD1 (5 bases). Sequences were obtained from blood. In nucleotides, the CDR3 is TGTGCCAGCAGGGGGGGTGCCCTAAGCTCTGGAAACACCATATATTTT. It translates to CASRGGALSSGNTIYF.